This T cell receptor (beta chain) was retrieved from a study of blood T cell repertoires in COVID-19. Overall study: The United States, Italy and Spain were the sources of the acute and convalescent COVID-19 samples.

Authors' methods: Nucleated cell number was recorded as an estimate derived from reference gene primer amplification. Assay used: immunoSEQ multiplex PCR; TCRdb lists only in-frame clones, some missing. Clone size and V and J calls were adopted from that table, with D and trimming inferred from the DNA. The sample has roughly 280,000 clones; less than 90% are singletons. The CDR3 sequence is 17 residues long. Per the germline V gene, CDR1 is MGHRA and CDR2 is YSYEKL. V lost 1 base, J lost 0 bases, and 15 bases lay in between. This TCR was sampled from a man in his sixties who had recovered from COVID-19. The chain recombines TRBV4-1 with TRBJ1-2, with TRBD1 as a possible D gene (6 bases). Sequencing was performed on peripheral blood. The CDR3 DNA reads TGCGCCAGCAGCCAAGTGACAGGTCTGAGAACTAACTATGGCTACACCTTC. It codes for CASSQVTGLRTNYGYTF.